One sample yielded the 7 T cell receptor beta chains listed below, sequenced in a study of cytomegalovirus exposure and HLA in healthy donors. The PCR used 60 Vbeta and 13 Jbeta primers. The assay was immunoSEQ multiplex PCR, and TCRdb's table has in-frame clones only and misses some. The sample carries under 85,000 clones, about 70% recorded once. The specimen was PBMCs. The receptors derive from a man younger than 35 in good health and CMV-seronegative.

This clone has just a few counts. This chain connects TRBV7-6 to TRBJ2-2; 7 nucleotides align to TRBD2. V gave up 1 base and J gave up 2 bases; unmatched junction bases: 7. From germline, CDR1 is SGHVS and CDR2 FNYEAQ. The CDR3 loop spans 17 amino acids. The CDR3 region has the DNA TGTGCCAGCAGCTTAGGGATTGGCGGGGGTAACACCGGGGAGCTGTTTTTT. This translates into CASSLGIGGGNTGELFF.

The chain joins TRBV19 to TRBJ2-2; tentatively, D is TRBD2 (6 bases). V was shortened by 1 base and J by 6 bases, with 9 bases between the two germline ends. The germline gives CDR1 LNHDA, CDR2 SQIVND (reference sequence). The CDR3 consists of 14 residues. This chain's CDR3 is CASSIGGVAGELFF. CDR3 in DNA: TGTGCCAGTAGTATAGGGGGGGTAGCCGGGGAGCTGTTTTTT. The full variable domain, completed using reference TRBV19 and TRBJ2-2, is DGGITQSPKYLFRKEGQNVTLSCEQNLNHDAMYWYRQDPGQGLRLIYYSQIVNDFQKGDIAEGYSVSREKKESFPLTVTSAQKNPTAFYLCASSIGGVAGELFFGEGSRLTVL.

This clone has only one observation. The V and J genes are TRBV7-9 and TRBJ2-1, with TRBD2 matching 9 bases. V lost 5 bases and J lost 2; bases outside the gene matches: 7. From germline, CDR1 is SEHNR and CDR2 FQNEAQ (reference sequence). This CDR3 has 16 residues. CDR3 sequence reads: CASSPRAGGTYNEQFF. The CDR3 coding sequence is TGTGCCAGCAGCCCCAGGGCGGGGGGGACCTACAATGAGCAGTTCTTC.

The rearrangement links TRBV9 to TRBJ1-2; no clear D. CDR1 is SGDLS and CDR2 is YYNGEE in the germline V gene. V lost 3 bases to trimming and J lost 5 bases, with 5 bases between them. The CDR3 runs 11 residues. CDR3 nucleotide sequence: TGTGCCAGCAGCGGACAATATGGCTACACCTTC. Translated: CASSGQYGYTF.

This clone was recorded once. CDR3 coding DNA: TGTGCCATCAGTGCAGGGGACGAAAAACTGTTTTTT. Residues: CAISAGDEKLFF. This chain connects TRBV10-3 to TRBJ1-4, with D possibly TRBD1 on 6 matching bases. This CDR3 has 12 amino acids. Trimming took off 4 bases at V and 8 bases at J, with 8 bases between the two ends. Germline CDR1 and CDR2: ENHRY and SYGVKD.

The gene calls are TRBV19 and TRBJ1-5, with a tentative D call TRBD1 (5 bases). V was trimmed by 3 bases and J by 0 bases, leaving 12 bases between them. Germline V lookup: CDR1 LNHDA, CDR2 SQIVND (reference sequence). The CDR3 is 16 amino acids. This chain's CDR3 is CASSILTADSNQPQHF. The CDR3 DNA reads as TGTGCCAGTAGTATTCTGACAGCCGATAGCAATCAGCCCCAGCATTTT.

The rearrangement joins TRBV19 to TRBJ1-2, with a tentative D call TRBD1 (6 bases). V lost 5 bases to trimming and J lost 4 bases, with 11 bases between them. The CDR3 covers 13 residues. Per germline, CDR1 LNHDA and CDR2 SQIVND (reference sequence). This CDR3 is CASSPTGPYGYTF. Here the CDR3 DNA reads TGTGCCAGTAGTCCGACAGGACCCTATGGCTACACCTTC. Using reference TRBV19 and TRBJ1-2 for the parts outside the CDR3, the full variable domain is DGGITQSPKYLFRKEGQNVTLSCEQNLNHDAMYWYRQDPGQGLRLIYYSQIVNDFQKGDIAEGYSVSREKKESFPLTVTSAQKNPTAFYLCASSPTGPYGYTFGSGTRLTVV.